Presented here are 8 T cell receptor beta chains from one specimen sequenced in a study of OX40 agonist ivuxolimab in advanced cancers. Clones were read by immunoSEQ multiplex PCR, and TCRdb kept only the in-frame ones, dropping some. Of about 49,000 clones in the sample, about 85% were seen once. The source material was CD4+ or CD8+ T cells sorted from blood, sampled in a trial of the OX40 agonist ivuxolimab. The receptors were sampled from an adult with an advanced solid tumor such as melanoma, head and neck, liver or kidney cancer.

The CDR3 DNA sequence: TGTGCCAGCAGCCAAGATTTGGCAGTTGAAGCTTTCTTT. Its translation is CASSQDLAVEAFF. The chain combines TRBV14 with TRBJ1-1; no clear D. The CDR3 totals 13 residues. Germline values: CDR1 SGHDN, CDR2 FVKESK. V was cut by 0 bases and J by 7 bases, with 9 bases left in between.

The chain combines TRBV18 with TRBJ1-4; unclear D gene. CDR1 and CDR2 from the germline V gene are KGHSH and LQKENI. The CDR3 has 15 residues. V lost 8 bases, J lost 3 bases, and 16 bases lay in between. The CDR3 sequence: CASTSSGVANEKLFF. For the CDR3, the DNA is TGTGCCAGCACCTCTTCCGGGGTGGCTAATGAAAAACTGTTTTTT.

This clone is labeled medium-sized. The chain carries TRBV27 and TRBJ1-1; a possible D gene is TRBD1 (6 bases). This CDR3 is built from 15 residues. Germline values: CDR1 MNHEY, CDR2 SMNVEV (reference sequence). V lost 5 bases, J lost 0 bases, and 13 bases lay in between. The CDR3 sequence is CASSIDRNLNTEAFF. CDR3 nucleotide sequence: TGTGCCAGCAGTATCGACAGGAACTTGAACACTGAAGCTTTCTTT.

The chain links TRBV11-2 to TRBJ2-1; D may be TRBD2 (6 bases). CDR3 length: 14 residues. V lost 6 bases and J 5 bases, leaving 14 bases between the germline ends. Germline CDR1 SGHAT, CDR2 FQNNGV. As DNA, the CDR3 is TGTGCCAGCAGATACGGCGGGGCAAACAATGAGCAGTTCTTC. As protein: CASRYGGANNEQFF.

This clone was counted only a few times. The chain is built from TRBV7-9 and TRBJ1-2, with 7 bases fitting TRBD1. The junction had 8 bases not matched to a gene; V was cut back by 6 bases and J by 4 bases. Germline values: CDR1 SEHNR, CDR2 FQNEAQ (reference sequence). The CDR3 extends over 14 amino acids. CDR3 sequence: CASRNWDRSYGYTF. CDR3 DNA sequence: TGTGCCAGCAGAAACTGGGACAGATCCTATGGCTACACCTTC.

V usage is TRBV6-5 and J usage is TRBJ2-5; a possible D gene is TRBD1 (5 bases). Germline lookup yields CDR1 MNHEY and CDR2 SVGAGI. The CDR3 has 13 residues. Trimming removed 0 bases at V and 4 bases at J, with 6 bases between. The CDR3 coding sequence is TGTGCCAGCAGTTACTCAGGGGTAGAGACCCAGTACTTC. Translating it yields CASSYSGVETQYF.

This CDR3 reads CASAPGVGANVLTF. The CDR3 region has the DNA TGTGCCAGCGCCCCCGGGGTAGGGGCCAACGTCCTGACTTTC. The rearrangement uses TRBV5-6 and TRBJ2-6, with D possibly matching TRBD2 (5 bases). Germline assignment: CDR1 SGHDT and CDR2 YYEEEE. The CDR3 contains 14 residues. V shed 7 bases and J shed 4 bases, with 12 bases lying between them. Full variable domain (outside the CDR3, taken from reference TRBV5-6 and TRBJ2-6): DAGVTQSPTHLIKTRGQQVTLRCSPKSGHDTVSWYQQALGQGPQFIFQYYEEEERQRGNFPDRFSGHQFPNYSSELNVNALLLGDSALYLCASAPGVGANVLTFGAGSRLTVL.

V and J are TRBV6-1 and TRBJ2-1; D is perhaps TRBD1 or TRBD2 (5 bases each). Trimming shortened V by 9 bases and J by 0 bases, and 12 bases separated the two germline ends. The CDR3 covers 14 residues. Germline V lookup: CDR1 MNHNS, CDR2 SASEGT. CDR3 in DNA: TGTGCCAGTTCAAGGGACGCCTCCTACAATGAGCAGTTCTTC. Amino acids: CASSRDASYNEQFF.